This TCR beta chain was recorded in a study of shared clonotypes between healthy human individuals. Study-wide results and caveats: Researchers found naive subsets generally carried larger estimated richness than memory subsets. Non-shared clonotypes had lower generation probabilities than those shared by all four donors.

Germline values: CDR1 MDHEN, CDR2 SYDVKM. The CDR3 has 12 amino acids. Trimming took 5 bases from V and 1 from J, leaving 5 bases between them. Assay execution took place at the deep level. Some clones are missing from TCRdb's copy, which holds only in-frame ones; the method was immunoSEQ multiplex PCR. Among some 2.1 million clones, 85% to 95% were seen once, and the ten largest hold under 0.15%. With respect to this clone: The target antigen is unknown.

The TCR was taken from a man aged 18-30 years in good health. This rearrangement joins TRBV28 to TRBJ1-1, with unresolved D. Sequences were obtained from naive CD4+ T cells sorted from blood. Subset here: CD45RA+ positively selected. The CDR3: CASSVQNTEAFF. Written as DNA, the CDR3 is TGTGCCAGCAGTGTCCAGAACACTGAAGCTTTCTTT.